The sequence of this T cell receptor beta chain was determined in a study of blood T cell repertoires in COVID-19. Study-wide background: COVID-19 samples from acute and convalescent phases originated in the United States, Italy and Spain.

Some clones are missing from TCRdb's copy, which holds only in-frame ones; the method was immunoSEQ multiplex PCR. The sample has under 200,000 clones, roughly 82% seen once. Trimming removed 3 bases from V and 3 bases from J, with 18 bases in between. Germline CDR1 and CDR2: DFQATT and SNEGSKA (reference sequence). This CDR3 has 16 residues. This rearrangement joins TRBV20-1 to TRBJ1-5; D unclear. Sample: peripheral blood. The sequence derives from a woman younger than 45 with acute or convalescent COVID-19. The CDR3 nucleotides read TGCAGTGCTAGTAATTATCTCTTAGCACTCAATCAGCCCCAGCATTTT. Its translation: CSASNYLLALNQPQHF.